This passage covers 3 T cell receptor beta chains from one sample sequenced in a study of blood T cells in healthy people across ages. A second 7 to 11 cycle PCR used barcoded and J-beta primers. TCRdb called the 5' RACE reads again in MiXCR, with one record for every CDR3 protein. The data contain more than 700,000 distinct CDR3 sequences, roughly 46% of them seen just once; the ten biggest clones take up around a sixth. Sequenced sample: blood. Receptors originate from a man aged 80 or over in good health.

This chain links TRBV28 with TRBJ2-1, with 10 positions matching TRBD1. The CDR3 is 16 residues long. The V gene end was trimmed by 2 bases and the J gene end by 6 bases; junction bases not matched to a gene: 7. Germline CDR1 is MDHEN and CDR2 is SYDVKM. CDR3 sequence reads: CASSLTGTGVSNEQFF. The CDR3 DNA reads TGTGCCAGCAGTTTAACCGGGACAGGGGTTAGCAATGAGCAGTTCTTC.

This clonotype was observed a handful of times. CDR3 amino acids: CASSPLRTGAREKLFF. For the CDR3, the DNA is TGTGCCAGCAGCCCGCTCAGGACAGGGGCGCGTGAAAAACTGTTTTTT. The chain recombines TRBV7-2 with TRBJ1-4; 9 bases line up with TRBD1. Germline-derived CDR1 and CDR2 are SGHTA and FQGNSA. After removal of 5 bases from V and 7 bases from J, the junction contained 11 bases not matched to a gene. This CDR3 has 16 residues.

The chain has TRBV10-3 and TRBJ2-3, with D unclear. Per germline, CDR1 ENHRY and CDR2 SYGVKD. CDR3 length: 14 amino acids. V lost 8 bases and J lost 4, with 16 bases in between. The CDR3 is CAIRQDNEPDTQYF. The CDR3 region has the DNA TGTGCCATCCGACAAGATAATGAGCCAGATACGCAGTATTTT.